One and the same sample provided the 4 T cell receptor beta chains below, sequenced in a study of T cell responses to AZD1222 COVID-19 vaccine. Some clones are missing from TCRdb's copy, which holds only in-frame ones; the method was immunoSEQ multiplex PCR. The sample contains around 170,000 clones, nearly 95% of which appear only once. The material sequenced was peripheral blood, taken 28 days after the second AZD1222 dose. Source of these receptors: an adult who received the AZD1222 COVID-19 vaccine.

The J gene is TRBJ1-3, the V gene TRBV7-2, with 7 bases lining up with TRBD1. This CDR3 comprises 17 residues. The ends lost 0 bases at V and 1 base at J; junction bases unmatched: 6. The germline CDR1 and CDR2 sequences are SGHTA and FQGNSA. CDR3 DNA: TGTGCCAGCAGCTTAGCCTTTGGGACAGCATCTGGAAACACCATATATTTT. As protein: CASSLAFGTASGNTIYF.

The V gene is TRBV7-8, the J gene TRBJ1-2, with TRBD1 as a possible D gene (6 bases). From germline, CDR1 is SGHVS and CDR2 FQNEAQ. The V end was cut by 0 bases, the J end by 8 bases, with 16 bases between. The CDR3 has 15 residues. DNA for the CDR3: TGTGCCAGCAGCTTAGCGTCCCAGGGACACTGGGGCTACACCTTC. It is translated as CASSLASQGHWGYTF.

Only one count was recorded for this clone. This chain connects TRBV30 to TRBJ2-7; 12 bases match TRBD2. V trimming: 0 bases; J trimming: 2 bases; junction bases outside the gene matches: 17. Germline CDR1 reads GTSNPN; CDR2 reads SVGIG (reference sequence). This CDR3 region has 20 residues. The DNA of the CDR3 is TGTGCCTGGAGTGTATCCTTTTGGCGGCTAGCGGGGGGGCAGCCCTACGAGCAGTACTTC. Protein: CAWSVSFWRLAGGQPYEQYF.

V and J are TRBV18 and TRBJ2-2, with D unclear. This CDR3 contains 14 residues. The V and J ends lost 1 base and 1 base respectively, with 4 bases between them. Germline CDR1 KGHSH, CDR2 LQKENI. Here the CDR3 DNA reads TGTGCCAGCTCACCACTTGAGAACACCGGGGAGCTGTTTTTT. It encodes CASSPLENTGELFF.